One T cell receptor beta chain is described in this entry. Antigen: not known. The entry originates in a study of T cell responses to AZD1222 COVID-19 vaccine. Study-wide results and limits: Clonal diversity may have been underestimated in mostly white British donors.

Repertoires were generated with immunoSEQ multiplex PCR, while TCRdb's copy carries only in-frame clones and drops some. The repertoire holds under 75,000 clones, with 75% to 90% as singletons. Germline CDR1 SGHVS, CDR2 FQNEAQ. V was pared by 0 bases and J by 5 bases, with 10 bases between. This CDR3 region has 14 residues. This receptor was obtained from an adult in good health. Sequencing was performed on peripheral blood, taken on day 0 of AZD1222 vaccination. The chain employs TRBV7-8 and TRBJ1-1; D is uncertain. The CDR3 loop reads CASSLAVTGTEAFF. Here the CDR3 DNA reads TGTGCCAGCAGCTTAGCAGTGACGGGGACTGAAGCTTTCTTT.